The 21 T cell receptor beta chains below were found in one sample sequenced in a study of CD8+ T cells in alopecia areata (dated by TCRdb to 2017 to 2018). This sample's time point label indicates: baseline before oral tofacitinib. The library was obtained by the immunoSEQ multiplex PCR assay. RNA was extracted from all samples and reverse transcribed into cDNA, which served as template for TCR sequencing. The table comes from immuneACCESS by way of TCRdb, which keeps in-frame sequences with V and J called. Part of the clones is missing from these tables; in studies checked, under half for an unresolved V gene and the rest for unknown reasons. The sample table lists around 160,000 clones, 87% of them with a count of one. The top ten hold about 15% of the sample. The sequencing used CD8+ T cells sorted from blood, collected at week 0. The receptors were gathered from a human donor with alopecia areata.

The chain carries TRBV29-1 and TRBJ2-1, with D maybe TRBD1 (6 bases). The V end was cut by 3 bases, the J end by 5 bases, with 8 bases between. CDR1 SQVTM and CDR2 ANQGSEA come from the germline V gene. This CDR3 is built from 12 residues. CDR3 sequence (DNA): TGCAGCGTTGATCAGGGGAACAATGAGCAGTTCTTC. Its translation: CSVDQGNNEQFF.

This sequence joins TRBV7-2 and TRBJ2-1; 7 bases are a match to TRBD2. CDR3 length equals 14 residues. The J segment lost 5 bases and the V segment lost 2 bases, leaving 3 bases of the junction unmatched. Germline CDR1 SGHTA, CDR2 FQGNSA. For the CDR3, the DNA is TGTGCCAGCAGCTTATGGAGCGGGGACAATGAGCAGTTCTTC. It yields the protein CASSLWSGDNEQFF.

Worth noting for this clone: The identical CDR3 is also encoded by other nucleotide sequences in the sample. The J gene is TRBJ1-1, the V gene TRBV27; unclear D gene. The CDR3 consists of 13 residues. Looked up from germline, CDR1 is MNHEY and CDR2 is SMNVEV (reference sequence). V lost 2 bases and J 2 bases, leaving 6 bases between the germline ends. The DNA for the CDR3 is TGTGCCAGCAGTTTAAACCTTAACACTGAAGCTTTCTTT. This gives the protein CASSLNLNTEAFF.

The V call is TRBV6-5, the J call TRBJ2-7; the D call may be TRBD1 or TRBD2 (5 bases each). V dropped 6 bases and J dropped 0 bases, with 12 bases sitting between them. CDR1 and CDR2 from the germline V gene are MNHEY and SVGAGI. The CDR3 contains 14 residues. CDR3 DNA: TGTGCCAGCAGCTCCGGGACGGACTCCTACGAGCAGTACTTC. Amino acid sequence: CASSSGTDSYEQYF.

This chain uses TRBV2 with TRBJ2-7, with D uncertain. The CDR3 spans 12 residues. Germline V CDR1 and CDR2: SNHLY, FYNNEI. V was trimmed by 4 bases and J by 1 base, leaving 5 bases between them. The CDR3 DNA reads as TGTGCCAGCAGTGTTTCTTCCTACGAGCAGTACTTC. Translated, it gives CASSVSSYEQYF.

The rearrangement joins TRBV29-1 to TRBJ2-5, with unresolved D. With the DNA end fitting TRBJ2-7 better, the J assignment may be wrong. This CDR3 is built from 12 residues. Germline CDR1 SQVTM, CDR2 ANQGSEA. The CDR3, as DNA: TGCAGCGTTGGCGGCATCAACTACGAGCAGTACTTC. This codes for CSVGGINYEQYF.

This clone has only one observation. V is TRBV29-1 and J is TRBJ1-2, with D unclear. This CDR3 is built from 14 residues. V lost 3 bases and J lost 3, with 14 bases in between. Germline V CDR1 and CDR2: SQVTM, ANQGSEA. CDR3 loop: CSVDLDGSHYGYTF. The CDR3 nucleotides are TGCAGCGTTGACCTGGACGGTAGCCACTATGGCTACACCTTC.

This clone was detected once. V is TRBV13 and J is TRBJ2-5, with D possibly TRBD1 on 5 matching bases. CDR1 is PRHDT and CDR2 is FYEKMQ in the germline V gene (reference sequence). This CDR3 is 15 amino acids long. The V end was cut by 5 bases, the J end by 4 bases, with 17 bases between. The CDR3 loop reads CASSGSGSVGETQYF. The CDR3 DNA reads TGTGCCAGCAGCGGGTCAGGGTCGGTAGGAGAGACCCAGTACTTC.

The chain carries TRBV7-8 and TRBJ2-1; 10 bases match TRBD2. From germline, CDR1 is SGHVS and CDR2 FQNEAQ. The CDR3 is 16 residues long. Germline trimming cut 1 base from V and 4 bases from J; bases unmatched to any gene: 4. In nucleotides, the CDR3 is TGTGCCAGCAGCTTAGTAAGACTAGCGGGTTACAATGAGCAGTTCTTC. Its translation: CASSLVRLAGYNEQFF. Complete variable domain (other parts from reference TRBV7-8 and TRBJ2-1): GAGVSQSPRYKVAKRGQDVALRCDPISGHVSLFWYQQALGQGPEFLTYFQNEAQLDKSGLPSDRFFAERPEGSVSTLKIQRTQQEDSAVYLCASSLVRLAGYNEQFFGPGTRLTVL.

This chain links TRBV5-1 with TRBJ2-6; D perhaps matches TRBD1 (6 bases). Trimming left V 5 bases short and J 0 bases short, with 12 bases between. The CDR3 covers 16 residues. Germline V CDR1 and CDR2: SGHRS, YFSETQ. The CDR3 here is CASSLRGSSGANVLTF. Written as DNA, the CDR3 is TGCGCCAGCAGTTTAAGGGGGAGCTCTGGGGCCAACGTCCTGACTTTC.

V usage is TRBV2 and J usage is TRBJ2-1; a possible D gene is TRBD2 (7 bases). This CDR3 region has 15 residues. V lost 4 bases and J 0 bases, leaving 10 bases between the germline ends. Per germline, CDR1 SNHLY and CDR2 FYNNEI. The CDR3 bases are TGTGCCAGCAGTGGAGGGGGGGGCTCCTACAATGAGCAGTTCTTC. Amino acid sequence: CASSGGGGSYNEQFF.

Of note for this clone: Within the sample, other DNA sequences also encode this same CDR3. The CDR3 reads CAWSVGSSYNEQFF. The CDR3 DNA reads TGTGCCTGGAGTGTCGGGAGCTCCTACAATGAGCAGTTCTTC. The J gene is TRBJ2-1, the V gene TRBV30; D is perhaps TRBD2 (6 bases). The germline V gene encodes CDR1 GTSNPN and CDR2 SVGIG (reference sequence). The CDR3 length is 14 residues. V lost 0 bases and J 0 bases, leaving 6 bases between the germline ends. Combining the CDR3 with reference TRBV30 and TRBJ2-1 gives the whole variable domain SQTIHQWPATLVQPVGSPLSLECTVEGTSNPNLYWYRQAAGRGLQLLFYSVGIGQISSEVPQNLSASRPQDRQFILSSKKLLLSDSGFYLCAWSVGSSYNEQFFGPGTRLTVL.

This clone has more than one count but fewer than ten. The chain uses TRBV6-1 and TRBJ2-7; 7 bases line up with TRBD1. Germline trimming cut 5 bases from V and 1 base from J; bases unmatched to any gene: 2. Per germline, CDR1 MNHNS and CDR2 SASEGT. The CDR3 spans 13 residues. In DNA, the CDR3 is TGTGCCAGCAGTCAGGGGGATTCCTACGAGCAGTACTTC. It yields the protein CASSQGDSYEQYF.

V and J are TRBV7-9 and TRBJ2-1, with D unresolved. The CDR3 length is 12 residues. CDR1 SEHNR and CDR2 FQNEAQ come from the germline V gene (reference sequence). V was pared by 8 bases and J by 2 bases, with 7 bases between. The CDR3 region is CASGGTYNEQFF. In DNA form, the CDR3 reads TGTGCCAGCGGTGGGACCTACAATGAGCAGTTCTTC.

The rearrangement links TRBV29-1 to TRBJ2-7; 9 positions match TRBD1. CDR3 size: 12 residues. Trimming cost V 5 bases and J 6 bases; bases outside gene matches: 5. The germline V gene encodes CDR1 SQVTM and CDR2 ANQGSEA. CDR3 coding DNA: TGCAGCGTTCGGACAGGGGAGGCCGAGCAGTACTTC. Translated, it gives CSVRTGEAEQYF.

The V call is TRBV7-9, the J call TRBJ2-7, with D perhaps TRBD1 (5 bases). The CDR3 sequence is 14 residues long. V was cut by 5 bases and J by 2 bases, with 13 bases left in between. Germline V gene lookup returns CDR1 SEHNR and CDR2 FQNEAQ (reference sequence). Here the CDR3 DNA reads TGTGCCAGCAGCCAAGACGGACACACCTACGAGCAGTACTTC. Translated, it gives CASSQDGHTYEQYF. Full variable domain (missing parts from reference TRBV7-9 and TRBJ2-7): DTGVSQNPRHKITKRGQNVTFRCDPISEHNRLYWYRQTLGQGPEFLTYFQNEAQLEKSRLLSDRFSAERPKGSFSTLEIQRTEQGDSAMYLCASSQDGHTYEQYFGPGTRLTVT.

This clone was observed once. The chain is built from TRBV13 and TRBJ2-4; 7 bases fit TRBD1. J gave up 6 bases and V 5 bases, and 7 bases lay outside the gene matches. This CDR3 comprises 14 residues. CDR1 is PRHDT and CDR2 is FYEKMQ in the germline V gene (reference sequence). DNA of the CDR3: TGTGCCAGCAGCCTTGACAGGGACGCAAACATTCAGTACTTC. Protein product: CASSLDRDANIQYF.

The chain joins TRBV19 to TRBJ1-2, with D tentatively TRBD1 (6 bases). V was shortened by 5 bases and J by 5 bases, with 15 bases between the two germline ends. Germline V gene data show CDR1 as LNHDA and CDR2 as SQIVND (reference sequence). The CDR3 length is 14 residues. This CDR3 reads CASSWAGEEYGYTF. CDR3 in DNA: TGTGCCAGTAGTTGGGCAGGGGAAGAATATGGCTACACCTTC.

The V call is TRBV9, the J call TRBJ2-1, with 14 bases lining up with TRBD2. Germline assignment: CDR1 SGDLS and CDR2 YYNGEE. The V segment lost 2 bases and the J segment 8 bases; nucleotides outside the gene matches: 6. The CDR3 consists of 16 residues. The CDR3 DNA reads TGTGCCAGCAGCGTCCCGGGACTAGCGGGAGCGGATGAGCAGTTCTTC. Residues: CASSVPGLAGADEQFF. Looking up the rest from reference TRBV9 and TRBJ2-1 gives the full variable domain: DSGVTQTPKHLITATGQRVTLRCSPRSGDLSVYWYQQSLDQGLQFLIQYYNGEERAKGNILERFSAQQFPDLHSELNLSSLELGDSALYFCASSVPGLAGADEQFFGPGTRLTVL.

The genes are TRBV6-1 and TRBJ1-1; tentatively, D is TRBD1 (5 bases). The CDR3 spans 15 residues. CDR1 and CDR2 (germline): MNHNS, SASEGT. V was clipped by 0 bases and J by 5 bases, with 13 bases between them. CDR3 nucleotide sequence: TGTGCCAGCAGTGAAGCGCGGGGGTTGGGAACTGAAGCTTTCTTT. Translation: CASSEARGLGTEAFF.

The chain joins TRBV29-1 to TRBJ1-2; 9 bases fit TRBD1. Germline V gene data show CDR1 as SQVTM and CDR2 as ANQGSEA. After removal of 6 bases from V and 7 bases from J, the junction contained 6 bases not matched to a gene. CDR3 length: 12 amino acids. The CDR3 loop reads CSVVDRGSGYTF. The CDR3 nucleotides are TGCAGCGTCGTGGACAGGGGATCTGGCTACACCTTC.